This entry describes one T cell receptor (beta chain). Other nucleotide sequences in the sample specify the same CDR3. Specified time point: pretreatment peripheral blood. The data derive from a study of PD-L1 blockade in urothelial cancer. Some clones are missing from TCRdb's copy, which holds only in-frame ones; the method was immunoSEQ multiplex PCR. This sample has around 34,000 clones, with over 80% found just once. CDR1 is SGHTA, CDR2 FQGNSA, per germline. V was cut by 5 bases and J by 2 bases, with 9 bases left in between. The CDR3 is 13 amino acids. Sequences were derived from PBMCs, sampled around atezolizumab (anti-PD-L1) treatment. The chain carries TRBV7-2 and TRBJ1-2; D might be TRBD1 (6 bases). This TCR derives from an elderly man with urothelial cancer. This CDR3 reads CASSPDRNYGYTF. DNA for the CDR3: TGTGCCAGCAGCCCTGACAGGAACTATGGCTACACCTTC.